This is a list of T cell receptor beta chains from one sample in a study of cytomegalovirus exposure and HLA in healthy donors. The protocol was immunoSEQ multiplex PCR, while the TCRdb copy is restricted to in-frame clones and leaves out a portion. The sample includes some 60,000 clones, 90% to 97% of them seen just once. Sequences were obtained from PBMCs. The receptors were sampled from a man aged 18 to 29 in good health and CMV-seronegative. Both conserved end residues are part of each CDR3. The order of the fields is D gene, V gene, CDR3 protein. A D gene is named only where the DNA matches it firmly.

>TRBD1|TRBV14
CASSTHGTGSPHEQYF
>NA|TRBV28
CASSRQNSGANVLTF
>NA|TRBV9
CASSVDRDEQFF
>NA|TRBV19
CATKITQGLNEQYF
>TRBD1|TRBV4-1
CASSQGQGHQPQHF
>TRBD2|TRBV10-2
CASRTSGAPRGNEQFF
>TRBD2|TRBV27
CATQAPLASLAGGPRETQYF
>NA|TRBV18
CASSPRVSGLNTEAFF
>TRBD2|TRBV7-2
CASSFGLASDTQYF
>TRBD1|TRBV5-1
CASSLYQGAQGEQFF
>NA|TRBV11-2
CASSLGSGSSEKLFF
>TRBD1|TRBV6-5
CASSSGGTGTYEQYF
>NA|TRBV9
CASSPGHFQETQYF
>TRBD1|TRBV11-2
CASSSRDRPYNEQFF
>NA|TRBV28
CASSTPQRRAYEQYF
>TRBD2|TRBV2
CASSLPGLAYEQYF
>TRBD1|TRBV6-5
CASRAQGAQTGELFF
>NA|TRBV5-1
CASSLMGPYNTGELFF
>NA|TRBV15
CATSSYSGYEQYF
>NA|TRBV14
CASSVDFGGLAFF
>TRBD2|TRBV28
CASSWGGWTSGIETQYF
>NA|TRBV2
CASSELSESSYNEQFF
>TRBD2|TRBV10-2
CASRSKPGLAGGLGSWEQFF
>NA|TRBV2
CASALARGAGANVLTF
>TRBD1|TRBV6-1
CASSEESMAGQPTEAFF
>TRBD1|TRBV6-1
CASSENQDRIYGYTF
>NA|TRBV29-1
CSVEVSQGRADTQYF
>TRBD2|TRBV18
CASSPRIAGGRTDTQYF
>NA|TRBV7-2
CASSLQLAAETQYF
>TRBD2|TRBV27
CASSLWTSDNEQFF
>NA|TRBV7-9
CAPEAVYVLTF
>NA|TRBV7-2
CASSFGGLRSYEQYF
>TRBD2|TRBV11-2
CASSLSSGSPKNIQYF
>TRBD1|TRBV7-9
CASSTGQINYGYTF
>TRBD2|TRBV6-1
CASSPTRGGAETQYF
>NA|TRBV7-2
CASSSATGVNIQYF
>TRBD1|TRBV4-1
CASSHLGRGQGFDEQYF
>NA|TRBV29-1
CSVVGQNYGYTF
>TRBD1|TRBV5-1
CASSTGQPNTGELFF
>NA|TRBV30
CAWGRGVDGNQPQHF
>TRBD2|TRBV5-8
CASSIGLAEADTQYF
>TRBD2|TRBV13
CASSLGGLAGYEQYF
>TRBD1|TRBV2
CASSEIVWGQNNEQFF
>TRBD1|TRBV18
CASSHQTGTGFHNGYTF
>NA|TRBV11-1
CASSLVGAWGTGELFF
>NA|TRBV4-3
CASSQVMVSGEETQYF
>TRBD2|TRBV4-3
CASSQDPGRYNEQFF
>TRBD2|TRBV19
CASSISPLLAGQKETQYF
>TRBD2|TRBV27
CASSFAGEGDTQYF
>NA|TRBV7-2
CASSLTYRMNTGELFF
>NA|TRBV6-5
CASSSPGQAYEQYF
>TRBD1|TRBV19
CASSGARQGPREQYF
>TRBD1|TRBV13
CASSPQGAYHNEQFF
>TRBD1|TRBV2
CASKGTGSEKLFF
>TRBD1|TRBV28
CASRPGGPGTEAFF
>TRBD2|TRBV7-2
CASSVTSGTYEQYF
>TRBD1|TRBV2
CASKVTGTGGYEQYF
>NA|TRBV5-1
CASFGEGSGANVLTF
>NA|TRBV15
CATSRDRRGGSEQYF